This TCR beta chain derives from a study of cytomegalovirus exposure and HLA in healthy donors. Study-level background: The study placed approximately 78% of its 350 to 400 genotyped donors in the Caucasian-associated ancestry cluster.

A note on this clone: Its antigen is not known.

Germline V gene lookup returns CDR1 SEHNR and CDR2 FQNEAQ (reference sequence). V was shortened by 5 bases and J by 5 bases, with 10 bases between the two germline ends. CDR3 size: 12 residues. The PCR contained 60 Vbeta and 13 Jbeta primers. The method was immunoSEQ multiplex PCR; TCRdb's version includes in-frame clones alone and lacks a portion of them. In the table there are under 150,000 clones, about 85% of which are singletons. Study-level results: The majority of TCR sequences were rare, yet some public TCRs appeared in many donors. Later analysis revealed greater clonal expansion in HLA-associated TCR beta chains than in equally common others.

Sequencing used PBMCs. The rearrangement joins TRBV7-9 to TRBJ2-7; D gene ambiguous. The clonotype was recovered from a boy aged 2 to 9 in good health and CMV-seronegative. The CDR3 DNA follows: TGTGCCAGCAGCGCGCAAAAAGACGAGCAGTACTTC. It specifies CASSAQKDEQYF.